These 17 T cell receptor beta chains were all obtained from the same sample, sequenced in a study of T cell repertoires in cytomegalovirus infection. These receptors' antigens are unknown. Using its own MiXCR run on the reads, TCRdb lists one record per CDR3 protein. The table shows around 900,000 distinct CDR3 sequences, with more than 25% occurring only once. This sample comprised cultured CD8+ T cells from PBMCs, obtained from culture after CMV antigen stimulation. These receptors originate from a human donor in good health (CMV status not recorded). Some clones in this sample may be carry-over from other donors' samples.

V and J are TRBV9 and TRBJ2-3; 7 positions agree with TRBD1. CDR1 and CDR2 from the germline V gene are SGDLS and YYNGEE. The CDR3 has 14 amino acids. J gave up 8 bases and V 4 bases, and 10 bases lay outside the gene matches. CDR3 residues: CASSIYRGDVTQYF. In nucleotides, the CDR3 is TGTGCCAGCAGCATATACAGGGGAGACGTTACGCAGTATTTT.

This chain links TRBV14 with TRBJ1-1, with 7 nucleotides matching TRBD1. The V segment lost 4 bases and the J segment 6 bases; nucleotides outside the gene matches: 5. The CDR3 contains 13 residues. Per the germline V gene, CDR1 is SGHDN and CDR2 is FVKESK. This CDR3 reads CASSPSGGPEAFF. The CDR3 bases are TGTGCCAGCAGCCCCTCAGGGGGTCCTGAAGCTTTCTTT.

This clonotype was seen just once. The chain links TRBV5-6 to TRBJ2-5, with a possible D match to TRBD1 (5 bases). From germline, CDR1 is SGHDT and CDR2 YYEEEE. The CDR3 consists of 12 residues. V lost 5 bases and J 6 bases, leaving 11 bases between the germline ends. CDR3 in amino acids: CASSQGVKTQYF. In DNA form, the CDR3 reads TGTGCCAGCAGTCAAGGGGTCAAGACCCAGTACTTC.

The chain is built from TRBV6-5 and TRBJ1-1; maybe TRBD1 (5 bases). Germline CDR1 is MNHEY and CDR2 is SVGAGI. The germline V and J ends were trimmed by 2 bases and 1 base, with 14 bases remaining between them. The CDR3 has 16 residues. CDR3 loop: CASSYKGTGRNTEAFF. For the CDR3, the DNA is TGTGCCAGCAGTTACAAGGGGACCGGGAGGAACACTGAAGCTTTCTTT.

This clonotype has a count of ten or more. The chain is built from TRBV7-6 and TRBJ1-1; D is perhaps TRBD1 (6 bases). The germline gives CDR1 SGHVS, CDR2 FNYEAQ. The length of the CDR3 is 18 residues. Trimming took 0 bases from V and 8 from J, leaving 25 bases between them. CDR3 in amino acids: CASSLAWGLEGDYSEAFF. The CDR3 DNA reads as TGTGCCAGCAGCTTAGCGTGGGGTCTGGAGGGGGATTATTCGGAAGCTTTCTTT.

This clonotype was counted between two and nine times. CDR3 sequence (DNA): TGCGCCAGCAGCTTGGTAGTCCAGGGGACAGATACGCAGTATTTT. Protein sequence: CASSLVVQGTDTQYF. This chain uses TRBV5-1 with TRBJ2-3, with D tentatively TRBD1 (6 bases). This CDR3 region has 15 residues. Trimming took 0 bases from V and 3 from J, leaving 11 bases between them. Germline CDR1 reads SGHRS; CDR2 reads YFSETQ.

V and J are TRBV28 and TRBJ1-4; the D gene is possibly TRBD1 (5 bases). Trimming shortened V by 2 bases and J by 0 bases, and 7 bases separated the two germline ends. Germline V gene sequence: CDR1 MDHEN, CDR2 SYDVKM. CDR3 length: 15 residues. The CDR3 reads CASSLGGTTNEKLFF. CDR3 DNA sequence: TGTGCCAGCAGTTTAGGGGGGACAACTAATGAAAAACTGTTTTTT.

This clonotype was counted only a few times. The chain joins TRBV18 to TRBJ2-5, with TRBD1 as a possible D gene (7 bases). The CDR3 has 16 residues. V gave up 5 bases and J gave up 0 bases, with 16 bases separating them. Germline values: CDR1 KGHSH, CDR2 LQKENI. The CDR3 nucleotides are TGTGCCAGCTCATCGGGACAGCGGGCGTACCAAGAGACCCAGTACTTC. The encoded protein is CASSSGQRAYQETQYF.

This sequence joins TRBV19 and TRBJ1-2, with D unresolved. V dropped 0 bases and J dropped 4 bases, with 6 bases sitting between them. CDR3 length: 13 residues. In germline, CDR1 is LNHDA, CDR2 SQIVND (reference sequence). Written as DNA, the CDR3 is TGTGCCAGTAGTATAGAACAGTTCTATGGCTACACCTTC. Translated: CASSIEQFYGYTF.

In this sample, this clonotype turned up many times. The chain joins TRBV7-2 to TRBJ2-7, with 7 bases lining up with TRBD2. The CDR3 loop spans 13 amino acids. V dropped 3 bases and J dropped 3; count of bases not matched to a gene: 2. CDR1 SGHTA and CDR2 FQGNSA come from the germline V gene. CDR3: CASSFGTIYEQYV. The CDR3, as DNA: TGTGCCAGCAGCTTCGGGACTATCTACGAGCAGTACGTC.

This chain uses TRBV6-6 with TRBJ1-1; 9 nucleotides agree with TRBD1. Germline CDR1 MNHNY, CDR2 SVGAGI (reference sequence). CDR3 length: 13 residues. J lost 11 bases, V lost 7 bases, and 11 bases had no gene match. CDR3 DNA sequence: TGTGCCAGCAATCCCGGGACAGGGCTTAAGGCTTTCTTT. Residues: CASNPGTGLKAFF.

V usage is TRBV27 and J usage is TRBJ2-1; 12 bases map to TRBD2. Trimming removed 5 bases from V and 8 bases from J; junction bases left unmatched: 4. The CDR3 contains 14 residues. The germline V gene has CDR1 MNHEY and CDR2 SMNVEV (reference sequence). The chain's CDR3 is CASSPSGGDYEQFF. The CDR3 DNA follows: TGTGCCAGCAGTCCTAGCGGGGGGGACTATGAGCAGTTCTTC.

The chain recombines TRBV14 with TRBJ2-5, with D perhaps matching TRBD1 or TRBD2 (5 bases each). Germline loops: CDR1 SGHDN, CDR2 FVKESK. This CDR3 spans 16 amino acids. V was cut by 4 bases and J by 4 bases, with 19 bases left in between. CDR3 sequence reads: CASSLPGAYPGETQYF. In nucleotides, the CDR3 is TGTGCCAGCAGCCTTCCCGGGGCCTATCCGGGAGAGACCCAGTACTTC.

Written as DNA, the CDR3 is TGTGCCAGCAGCCCCAAGGGAGGTCGGGACGAGCAGTACTTC. Protein product: CASSPKGGRDEQYF. J is TRBJ2-7 and V is TRBV13, with a tentative D call TRBD2 (6 bases). V was clipped by 5 bases and J by 5 bases, with 16 bases between them. Germline-derived CDR1 and CDR2 are PRHDT and FYEKMQ (reference sequence). The CDR3 is 14 amino acids.

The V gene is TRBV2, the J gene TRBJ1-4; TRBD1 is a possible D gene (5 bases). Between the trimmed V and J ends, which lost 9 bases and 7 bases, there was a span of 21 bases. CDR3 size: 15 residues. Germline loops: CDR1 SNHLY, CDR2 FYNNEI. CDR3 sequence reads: CARGGDASGSEKLFF. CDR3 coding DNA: TGTGCCAGGGGAGGGGACGCCTCGGGGAGTGAAAAACTGTTTTTT.

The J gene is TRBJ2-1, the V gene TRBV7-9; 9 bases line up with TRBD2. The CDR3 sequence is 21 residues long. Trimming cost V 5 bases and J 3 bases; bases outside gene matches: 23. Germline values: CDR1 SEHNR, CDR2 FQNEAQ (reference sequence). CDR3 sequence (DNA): TGTGCCAGCAGCATAACGGGACAGCGGACTAGCGAGGAATTAAACTACAATGAGCAGTTCTTC. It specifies CASSITGQRTSEELNYNEQFF.

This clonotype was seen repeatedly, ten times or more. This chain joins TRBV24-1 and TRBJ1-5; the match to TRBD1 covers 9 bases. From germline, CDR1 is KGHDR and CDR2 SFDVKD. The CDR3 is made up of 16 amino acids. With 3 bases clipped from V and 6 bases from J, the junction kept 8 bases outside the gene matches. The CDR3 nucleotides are TGTGCCACCAGTGATCCAGGACAGGGGTCGGGTCAGCCCCAGCATTTT. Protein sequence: CATSDPGQGSGQPQHF.